This entry describes one T cell receptor beta chain. Antigen unknown. This specimen belongs to a study of cytomegalovirus exposure and HLA in healthy donors. It was with 60 Vbeta and 13 Jbeta primers that the PCR ran. Here immunoSEQ multiplex PCR was the method, and the copy in TCRdb shows in-frame clones only, minus some. Here the sample spans 160,000 or so clones, about 86% being singletons. Study conclusions and caveats: TCR association rates varied by HLA locus in a later analysis, with DRB1 highest and HLA-C lowest. Cytomegalovirus status was reportedly diagnosed by the classifier with high specificity and sensitivity.

This CDR3 is 15 amino acids long. Germline CDR1 is SGHRS and CDR2 is YFSETQ. V was cut by 2 bases and J by 5 bases, with 16 bases left in between. This clonotype originated in a woman aged 18-29 years in good health and CMV-seronegative. The sequencing input was PBMCs. The V and J genes are TRBV5-1 and TRBJ2-5, with D possibly matching TRBD2 (5 bases). For the CDR3, the DNA is TGCGCCAGCAGCTTAAGCGGTACCTCCCGGGAGACCCAGTACTTC. It codes for CASSLSGTSRETQYF.